This TCR beta chain was captured by sequencing in a study of monozygotic twins with inflammatory bowel disease. Broader study findings: Patient-to-patient differences in immunosuppressive treatment may have added variability to the repertoires.

TCRdb reprocessed the 5' RACE reads; each CDR3 protein has one entry and no DNA is given. This table holds 200,000 to 250,000 distinct CDR3 sequences. A note on this clonotype: Its antigen is currently unknown.

The CDR3 consists of 15 residues. From germline, CDR1 is MNHNS and CDR2 SASEGT. The receptor's source is a human donor with ulcerative colitis or Crohn's disease, or a healthy co-twin of an affected twin (not recorded which). The chain recombines TRBV6-1 with TRBJ1-5. Sequencing used blood. The CDR3: CASSLTSGGNQPQHF.